This T cell receptor (beta chain) is from a study of blood T cell repertoires in COVID-19. Study information: Italy, Spain and the United States were the sources of the convalescent and acute COVID-19 samples. Nucleic acid was either cDNA or gDNA, and it came from T cells, B-cell-depleted T cells, or PBMCs.

The data were produced by immunoSEQ multiplex PCR, yet TCRdb's version contains in-frame clones alone and is incomplete. The table lists about 310,000 clones, roughly 84% of them singletons. The receptor was isolated from a man aged 45-65 years with active or convalescent COVID-19. Material for sequencing was peripheral blood.

CDR3 bases: TGTGCCAGCAGTTACGGACAGGGGATGACAGATACGCAGTATTTT. Protein: CASSYGQGMTDTQYF. The rearrangement links TRBV6-5 to TRBJ2-3, with TRBD1 matching over 9 bases. The CDR3 length is 15 residues. The germline V gene encodes CDR1 MNHEY and CDR2 SVGAGI. V trimming: 2 bases; J trimming: 3 bases; junction bases outside the gene matches: 3.